This entry features one T cell receptor (beta chain) sequence. Its matching antigen is unknown. As for time point: baseline pretreatment blood. Described treatment: 15 Gy SBRT to primary tumor, nephrectomy 4 weeks later. Blood was sampled at baseline, 2 weeks and 4 weeks after SBRT. These data originate in a study of radiation and T cells in renal cell carcinoma. Study-wide background: Nephrectomy followed 15 Gy stereotactic body radiation by 4 weeks.

Study results and caveats: From baseline, blood top tumor clonotypes peaked at 2 weeks post-radiation.

This CDR3 has 11 residues. V shed 6 bases and J shed 13 bases, with 16 bases lying between them. Germline V gives CDR1 MNHNS, CDR2 SASEGT. Produced via immunoSEQ multiplex PCR; TCRdb's table is partial and in-frame only. This table has 150,000 or so clones, roughly nine tenths appearing once. The TCR was taken from a woman in her 70s with renal cell carcinoma. V is TRBV6-1 and J is TRBJ2-7, with D tentatively TRBD1 or TRBD2 (5 bases each). This sample comprised blood, obtained from a patient whose treatment included radiotherapy and nephrectomy. This CDR3 is CASSLGRTHYF. CDR3 DNA: TGTGCCAGCAGCTTGGGACGGACCCACTACTTC.